The rows below give T cell receptor beta chains drawn from one sample of a study of OX40 agonist ivuxolimab in advanced cancers. Assay: immunoSEQ multiplex PCR; the TCRdb copy retains only in-frame clones and omits some. The sample records more than 55,000 clones, about 89% being singletons. The sequenced sample was CD4+ or CD8+ T cells sorted from blood, obtained in a trial of the OX40 agonist ivuxolimab. The receptors come from an adult with an advanced solid tumor such as melanoma, head and neck, liver or kidney cancer. Each CDR3 is given with its conserved first and last residue. The D gene is left open where the match is weak. Some rows have no size entry. The others give once, few or many, or a class for an expanded clone.

d_gene: .
j_gene: TRBJ2-2
v_gene: TRBV10-1
abundance: few
CDR3aa: CASSENTNTGELFF

d_gene: .
j_gene: TRBJ2-7
v_gene: TRBV25-1
abundance: .
CDR3aa: CASSEYTKPYEQYF

d_gene: .
j_gene: TRBJ2-7
v_gene: TRBV11-3
abundance: few
CDR3aa: CASSLGYSYEQYF

d_gene: TRBD1
j_gene: TRBJ1-2
v_gene: TRBV7-2
abundance: .
CDR3aa: CASSQEGQGKFGYTF

d_gene: .
j_gene: TRBJ1-2
v_gene: TRBV11-3
abundance: .
CDR3aa: CASSFATYGYTF

d_gene: TRBD2
j_gene: TRBJ2-5
v_gene: TRBV7-9
abundance: .
CDR3aa: CASRSGTIQETQYF

d_gene: TRBD2
j_gene: TRBJ2-7
v_gene: TRBV27
abundance: once
CDR3aa: CASSLRQLAGVSYEQYF

d_gene: .
j_gene: TRBJ1-2
v_gene: TRBV27
abundance: .
CDR3aa: CASGNGWGYTF

d_gene: .
j_gene: TRBJ2-7
v_gene: TRBV7-2
abundance: .
CDR3aa: CASSRTASTYEQYF

d_gene: .
j_gene: TRBJ1-1
v_gene: TRBV2
abundance: .
CDR3aa: CASSGGRWNTEAFF

d_gene: TRBD1
j_gene: TRBJ2-7
v_gene: TRBV5-1
abundance: .
CDR3aa: CASSTRQGSYEQYF

d_gene: TRBD1
j_gene: TRBJ2-5
v_gene: TRBV5-1
abundance: .
CDR3aa: CASSSKPGTEKETQYF

d_gene: .
j_gene: TRBJ2-7
v_gene: TRBV28
abundance: .
CDR3aa: CATGFYEQYF

d_gene: .
j_gene: TRBJ1-3
v_gene: TRBV5-6
abundance: .
CDR3aa: CASSPQTTQGNTIYF

d_gene: TRBD1
j_gene: TRBJ1-6
v_gene: TRBV6-5
abundance: .
CDR3aa: CASSYAYRGSSPLHF

d_gene: .
j_gene: TRBJ1-6
v_gene: TRBV6-5
abundance: .
CDR3aa: CASTSTGIANSPLHF

d_gene: .
j_gene: TRBJ1-2
v_gene: TRBV6-1
abundance: .
CDR3aa: CASSGSGANYGYTF

d_gene: .
j_gene: TRBJ1-6
v_gene: TRBV20-1
abundance: .
CDR3aa: CSARGASPLHF

d_gene: TRBD2
j_gene: TRBJ2-5
v_gene: TRBV12-5
abundance: once
CDR3aa: CASKREGVETQYF

d_gene: .
j_gene: TRBJ1-5
v_gene: TRBV7-2
abundance: .
CDR3aa: CASSFGRGNQPQHF

d_gene: .
j_gene: TRBJ2-1
v_gene: TRBV9
abundance: .
CDR3aa: CASSVATRMNEQFF

d_gene: .
j_gene: TRBJ1-1
v_gene: TRBV25-1
abundance: .
CDR3aa: CASSEGEGNTEAFF

d_gene: TRBD2
j_gene: TRBJ2-5
v_gene: TRBV11-2
abundance: once
CDR3aa: CASSTGTSGAQETQYF

d_gene: .
j_gene: TRBJ2-1
v_gene: TRBV28
abundance: once
CDR3aa: CASSRRQVNEQFF

d_gene: .
j_gene: TRBJ2-7
v_gene: TRBV5-6
abundance: .
CDR3aa: CASSRTGRDYEQYF

d_gene: .
j_gene: TRBJ2-1
v_gene: TRBV28
abundance: .
CDR3aa: CASSFRTPNEQFF

d_gene: .
j_gene: TRBJ2-7
v_gene: TRBV28
abundance: .
CDR3aa: CASSSSSYEQYF

d_gene: TRBD1
j_gene: TRBJ2-7
v_gene: TRBV10-3
abundance: once
CDR3aa: CATHDFGVGQGFYEQYF

d_gene: .
j_gene: TRBJ2-1
v_gene: TRBV7-9
abundance: once
CDR3aa: CASSLGAGRNEQFF

d_gene: .
j_gene: TRBJ2-5
v_gene: TRBV11-1
abundance: .
CDR3aa: CASSSGTLETQYF

d_gene: .
j_gene: TRBJ1-5
v_gene: TRBV9
abundance: .
CDR3aa: CASSGDASNQPQHF

d_gene: .
j_gene: TRBJ1-6
v_gene: TRBV7-8
abundance: .
CDR3aa: CASSLNSERFFSPLHF

d_gene: .
j_gene: TRBJ2-1
v_gene: TRBV18
abundance: .
CDR3aa: CASSPPSRVPNEQFF

d_gene: .
j_gene: TRBJ1-3
v_gene: TRBV9
abundance: .
CDR3aa: CASSENVGSGNTIYF

d_gene: .
j_gene: TRBJ2-7
v_gene: TRBV11-2
abundance: .
CDR3aa: CASSLDLVRYEQYF

d_gene: .
j_gene: TRBJ2-2
v_gene: TRBV4-2
abundance: once
CDR3aa: CASSQGVFTGELFF

d_gene: TRBD2
j_gene: TRBJ2-3
v_gene: TRBV7-3
abundance: once
CDR3aa: CASSLMAGREGADTQYF

d_gene: .
j_gene: TRBJ2-7
v_gene: TRBV5-4
abundance: .
CDR3aa: CASSLAQDGLSYEQYF

d_gene: TRBD2
j_gene: TRBJ2-3
v_gene: TRBV4-1
abundance: .
CDR3aa: CASSQGLAGGSTDTQYF

d_gene: .
j_gene: TRBJ1-5
v_gene: TRBV6-6
abundance: .
CDR3aa: CASTPPGGNNQPQHF

d_gene: .
j_gene: TRBJ1-1
v_gene: TRBV27
abundance: many
CDR3aa: CASTLSLNTEAFF

d_gene: .
j_gene: TRBJ2-7
v_gene: TRBV5-6
abundance: .
CDR3aa: CASSLVAGSGEQYF